The 32 T cell receptor beta chains below were found in one sample sequenced in a study of spatial heterogeneity in lung cancer. TCRdb independently ran MiXCR on the 5' RACE reads; one entry per CDR3 protein. The top ten hold approximately 10% of the sample, which has about 48,000 distinct CDR3 sequences, roughly 5.2% seen once. Noted time point: sample taken at primary tumor resection. Sequences were derived from PBMCs, sampled at surgery. All receptors come from a male donor with early-stage non-small cell lung cancer.

This clonotype showed up many times. This sequence joins TRBV5-1 and TRBJ2-1; 13 nucleotides align to TRBD2. The V gene end was trimmed by 4 bases and the J gene end by 7 bases; junction bases not matched to a gene: 8. The CDR3 covers 16 residues. Germline CDR1 is SGHRS and CDR2 is YFSETQ. CDR3 nucleotide sequence: TGCGCCAGCAGCGCCTCACTAGCGGGAGGGCCGAATGAGCAGTTCTTC. It is translated as CASSASLAGGPNEQFF.

The rearrangement links TRBV11-1 to TRBJ2-5; weak D call: TRBD1 (6 bases). The CDR3 sequence is 17 residues long. In germline, CDR1 is SGHAT, CDR2 FQDESV (reference sequence). V lost 4 bases and J 5 bases, leaving 23 bases between the germline ends. CDR3: CASSYPPGQIRIETQYF. CDR3 DNA sequence: TGTGCCAGCAGCTATCCTCCGGGACAAATCAGAATCGAGACCCAGTACTTC.

This clonotype came up many times. The chain is built from TRBV2 and TRBJ1-3; a weak D match, TRBD1 (6 bases). Germline-derived CDR1 and CDR2 are SNHLY and FYNNEI. The ends were cut back, 7 bases at V and 1 base at J, with 8 bases in the middle. The CDR3 is 13 residues long. The CDR3 reads CASKQGSGNTIYF. In DNA, the CDR3 is TGTGCCAGCAAACAGGGTTCTGGAAACACCATATATTTT.

The rearrangement links TRBV7-7 to TRBJ2-3; unclear D gene. The V end was cut by 3 bases, the J end by 4 bases, with 8 bases between. In germline, CDR1 is SSHAT, CDR2 FNYEAQ (reference sequence). This CDR3 spans 13 amino acids. The CDR3 loop reads CASSFEWADTQYF. CDR3 in DNA: TGTGCCAGCAGCTTTGAGTGGGCAGATACGCAGTATTTT.

Ten or more counts support this clonotype. The chain recombines TRBV7-9 with TRBJ2-3; tentatively, D is TRBD2 (6 bases). V lost 5 bases, J lost 7 bases, and 19 bases lay in between. The CDR3 extends over 15 amino acids. The germline V gene has CDR1 SEHNR and CDR2 FQNEAQ (reference sequence). CDR3 coding DNA: TGTGCCAGCAGCCGGTTAGGGACTCTTCCGTATACGCAGTATTTT. This translates into CASSRLGTLPYTQYF.

This clonotype was seen many times. The chain joins TRBV7-9 to TRBJ1-5, with D hard to call. Trimming left V 1 base short and J 2 bases short, with 9 bases between. Germline V gene lookup returns CDR1 SEHNR and CDR2 FQNEAQ (reference sequence). CDR3 length: 15 amino acids. Here the CDR3 reads CASSLGGIGNQPQHF. The CDR3 nucleotides read TGTGCCAGCAGCTTAGGAGGGATTGGCAATCAGCCCCAGCATTTT.

This clonotype has ten or more counts. The V and J genes are TRBV20-1 and TRBJ2-1; no firm D call. The CDR3 totals 12 residues. CDR1 is DFQATT and CDR2 is SNEGSKA in the germline V gene (reference sequence). Trimming removed 3 bases at V and 2 bases at J, with 5 bases between. CDR3 coding DNA: TGCAGTGCTAGCAGGCCCTACAATGAGCAGTTCTTC. It yields the protein CSASRPYNEQFF.

This clonotype has ten or more counts. This chain uses TRBV9 with TRBJ1-1, with D unresolved. Between the trimmed V and J ends, which lost 0 bases and 1 base, there was a span of 4 bases. The CDR3 totals 13 residues. CDR1 is SGDLS and CDR2 is YYNGEE in the germline V gene. The CDR3 DNA sequence: TGTGCCAGCAGCGTAGAGGAGAACACTGAAGCTTTCTTT. This codes for CASSVEENTEAFF.

This clonotype has at least ten counts. This sequence joins TRBV4-1 and TRBJ2-1, with 9 positions matching TRBD2. V shed 4 bases, J shed 5 bases, and the junction held 9 bases outside the gene matches. Germline loops: CDR1 MGHRA, CDR2 YSYEKL. The CDR3 covers 16 residues. The CDR3: CASSPLGSGSNNEQFF. In DNA, the CDR3 is TGCGCCAGCAGCCCCCTTGGTAGCGGGAGTAACAATGAGCAGTTCTTC.

This clonotype came up many times. V gene TRBV7-8 combines with J gene TRBJ1-5, with unresolved D. Looked up from germline, CDR1 is SGHVS and CDR2 is FQNEAQ. The CDR3 consists of 13 residues. The V end was cut by 4 bases, the J end by 4 bases, with 8 bases between. CDR3 residues: CASSYFRNQPQHF. CDR3 bases: TGTGCCAGCAGCTACTTTAGGAATCAGCCCCAGCATTTT. Variable domain in full (rest from reference TRBV7-8 and TRBJ1-5): GAGVSQSPRYKVAKRGQDVALRCDPISGHVSLFWYQQALGQGPEFLTYFQNEAQLDKSGLPSDRFFAERPEGSVSTLKIQRTQQEDSAVYLCASSYFRNQPQHFGDGTRLSIL.

This clonotype occurred many times. The chain joins TRBV20-1 to TRBJ1-2; D call uncertain. Germline lookup yields CDR1 DFQATT and CDR2 SNEGSKA (reference sequence). V lost 0 bases and J lost 8, with 16 bases in between. This CDR3 spans 14 amino acids. The CDR3 DNA is TGCAGTGCTAGAGATCGGTGGAGGGCTGGCGGCTACACCTTC. It specifies CSARDRWRAGGYTF.

This clonotype was recorded at least ten times. This sequence joins TRBV20-1 and TRBJ1-4; maybe TRBD1 (5 bases). V gave up 0 bases and J gave up 3 bases, with 14 bases separating them. Germline V gene data show CDR1 as DFQATT and CDR2 as SNEGSKA (reference sequence). This CDR3 is built from 16 residues. The DNA for the CDR3 is TGCAGTGCTAGAGATCGCAGGGTCGCGGCTAATGAAAAACTGTTTTTT. This translates into CSARDRRVAANEKLFF.

The chain combines TRBV7-2 with TRBJ2-1; tentatively, D is TRBD2 (5 bases). V was shortened by 5 bases and J by 8 bases, with 25 bases between the two germline ends. Germline CDR1 and CDR2: SGHTA and FQGNSA. This CDR3 spans 17 amino acids. Here the CDR3 DNA reads TGTGCCAGCAGCCCCGGGAATGATAGGAGGACCTGGCATGAGCAGTTCTTC. As protein: CASSPGNDRRTWHEQFF.

This clonotype was recorded at least ten times. The chain uses TRBV30 and TRBJ1-1; the D gene is possibly TRBD1 (5 bases). Germline V gene lookup returns CDR1 GTSNPN and CDR2 SVGIG (reference sequence). The CDR3 is 15 residues long. The V and J ends lost 3 bases and 4 bases respectively, with 18 bases between them. The CDR3 region is CAWSTGASLSTEAFF. The CDR3 bases are TGTGCCTGGAGCACCGGGGCTAGTCTGAGCACTGAAGCTTTCTTT.

At least ten counts were recorded for this clonotype. The chain carries TRBV28 and TRBJ1-2; 9 bases align to TRBD1. The length of the CDR3 is 15 residues. With V trimmed by 6 bases and J by 5 bases, 10 bases remained unmatched. In germline, CDR1 is MDHEN, CDR2 SYDVKM. The CDR3 coding sequence is TGTGCCAGCAGGTTACGGGACAGGGTGTCTTATGGCTACACCTTC. Protein product: CASRLRDRVSYGYTF.

This clonotype was counted at least ten times. The chain uses TRBV20-1 and TRBJ1-5, with D maybe TRBD1 (6 bases). The CDR3 is 13 amino acids. Trimming removed 3 bases at V and 9 bases at J, with 15 bases between. The V gene's germline CDR1 is DFQATT and CDR2 SNEGSKA (reference sequence). This CDR3 reads CSARNRVTSPQHF. The CDR3 DNA follows: TGCAGTGCTAGGAACAGGGTGACATCGCCCCAGCATTTT.

This clonotype occurred many times. The J gene is TRBJ2-4, the V gene TRBV11-2, with D perhaps matching TRBD2 (6 bases). The CDR3 is 19 amino acids. The ends were cut back, 11 bases at V and 1 base at J, with 30 bases in the middle. Germline V gene data show CDR1 as SGHAT and CDR2 as FQNNGV. Here the CDR3 reads CASTPVQRAQLRAKNIQYF. CDR3 sequence (DNA): TGTGCCTCGACACCGGTCCAGCGGGCCCAACTGAGGGCCAAAAACATTCAGTACTTC.

This clonotype was seen ten or more times. V and J are TRBV12-3 or TRBV12-4 and TRBJ1-1; D gene unclear. The CDR3 is 13 residues long. Trimming shortened V by 1 base and J by 8 bases, and 11 bases separated the two germline ends. CDR3 amino acids: CASSLGSSIEAFF. As DNA, the CDR3 is TGTGCCAGCAGTTTAGGCAGTTCAATAGAAGCTTTCTTT.

This clonotype was seen repeatedly, ten times or more. The chain joins TRBV27 to TRBJ1-4; 9 bases align to TRBD1. This CDR3 is built from 14 residues. Germline trimming cut 6 bases from V and 8 bases from J; bases unmatched to any gene: 7. In germline, CDR1 is MNHEY, CDR2 SMNVEV (reference sequence). The CDR3 DNA is TGTGCCAGCAGACCCGGGACAGGGCAGGAAAAACTGTTTTTT. Its translation: CASRPGTGQEKLFF.

Note on this clonotype: This could be a read error, since a much larger clone is one nucleotide away. J is TRBJ1-1 and V is TRBV4-3; D is ambiguous. Looked up from germline, CDR1 is LGHNA and CDR2 is YSLEER. This CDR3 spans 15 amino acids. Trimming shortened V by 1 base and J by 4 bases, and 13 bases separated the two germline ends. CDR3 nucleotide sequence: TGCGCCAGCAGCCAAGTGTACGTGGTGAGCACTGAAGCTTTCTTT. Protein: CASSQVYVVSTEAFF.

Only a few counts were recorded for this clonotype. The chain joins TRBV29-1 to TRBJ2-3; TRBD2 matches at 7 bases. Looked up from germline, CDR1 is SQVTM and CDR2 is ANQGSEA. Trimming removed 7 bases from V and 0 bases from J; junction bases left unmatched: 7. The CDR3 sequence is 14 residues long. The CDR3 is CSAGRGVSTDTQYF. For the CDR3, the DNA is TGCAGCGCAGGCCGGGGGGTTAGCACAGATACGCAGTATTTT.

This clonotype was seen ten or more times. The chain couples TRBV15 to TRBJ2-1, with no clear D. Germline CDR1 and CDR2: LNHNV and YYDKDF (reference sequence). The CDR3 is 14 residues long. Trimming left V 0 bases short and J 6 bases short, with 9 bases between. CDR3 DNA: TGTGCCACCAGCAGAGATAGAAGGTTCAATGAGCAGTTCTTC. Translated: CATSRDRRFNEQFF.

This clonotype was counted ten times or more. The V and J genes are TRBV7-9 and TRBJ2-1; D uncertain. Trimming cost V 4 bases and J 10 bases, with 14 bases left between them. The CDR3 sequence is 13 residues long. Germline V gives CDR1 SEHNR, CDR2 FQNEAQ (reference sequence). CDR3 in DNA: TGTGCCAGCAGCTCCACCCCCGCCCAAGAGCAGTTCTTC. This codes for CASSSTPAQEQFF.

This clonotype has ten or more counts. The chain links TRBV11-2 to TRBJ2-1; 11 positions match TRBD1. Germline CDR1 SGHAT, CDR2 FQNNGV. The V segment lost 4 bases and the J segment 7 bases; nucleotides outside the gene matches: 9. CDR3 size: 16 residues. DNA of the CDR3: TGTGCCAGCAGCTCCCGGACAGGGGGCGGACTTAATGAGCAGTTCTTC. Translating gives CASSSRTGGGLNEQFF.

Ten or more counts support this clonotype. V gene TRBV6-5 combines with J gene TRBJ1-2; possibly TRBD1 for D (6 bases). Trimming removed 2 bases from V and 8 bases from J, with 15 bases in between. CDR3 length: 14 amino acids. In germline, CDR1 is MNHEY, CDR2 SVGAGI. Here the CDR3 reads CASSYMGGAEGYTF. In DNA, the CDR3 is TGTGCCAGCAGTTACATGGGGGGCGCAGAGGGCTACACCTTC.

In its sample, this clonotype was seen many times. The chain is built from TRBV5-1 and TRBJ2-7, with TRBD2 matching over 8 bases. This CDR3 region has 20 residues. V lost 1 base and J lost 2; bases outside the gene matches: 20. CDR1 and CDR2 (germline): SGHRS, YFSETQ. The CDR3 protein is CASSLSTPGLESSRTYEQYF. The CDR3, as DNA: TGCGCCAGCAGCTTGTCTACCCCGGGACTAGAATCCTCGAGGACCTACGAGCAGTACTTC.

This clonotype was detected ten times or more. The rearrangement uses TRBV20-1 and TRBJ2-1; 11 nucleotides agree with TRBD2. There are 13 residues in the CDR3. The V gene's germline CDR1 is DFQATT and CDR2 SNEGSKA (reference sequence). V shed 3 bases and J 7 bases; nucleotides not matched to a gene: 2. This chain's CDR3 is CSASSGRANEQFF. The CDR3 nucleotides are TGCAGTGCTAGTAGCGGGAGGGCGAATGAGCAGTTCTTC.

This clonotype was seen repeatedly, ten times or more. The chain is built from TRBV27 and TRBJ2-5; 8 nucleotides match TRBD2. Germline V lookup: CDR1 MNHEY, CDR2 SMNVEV (reference sequence). Losses at the gene ends were 5 bases for V and 5 bases for J; bases not matched to a gene: 7. The CDR3 loop spans 14 amino acids. CDR3 sequence: CASSPRTGGETQYF. CDR3 in DNA: TGTGCCAGCAGTCCTAGGACGGGAGGGGAGACCCAGTACTTC.

This clonotype has just a few counts. The chain carries TRBV30 and TRBJ2-1; TRBD1 matches 8 bases. V lost 0 bases to trimming and J lost 7 bases; unmatched junction nucleotides: 8. This CDR3 contains 15 residues. From germline, CDR1 is GTSNPN and CDR2 SVGIG (reference sequence). Written as DNA, the CDR3 is TGTGCCTGGAGTGTATGGGCCAGGGGGCTGAATGAGCAGTTCTTC. Its protein is CAWSVWARGLNEQFF.

The rearrangement joins TRBV25-1 to TRBJ2-2, with 9 positions matching TRBD2. V dropped 8 bases and J dropped 5; count of bases not matched to a gene: 9. The germline CDR1 and CDR2 sequences are MGHDK and SYGVNS. The CDR3 length is 15 residues. The CDR3 bases are TGTGCCAGCTCTTTAGCGGGAGAGGGAACCGGGGAGCTGTTTTTT. Its translation is CASSLAGEGTGELFF. The full variable domain, with the rest looked up from reference TRBV25-1 and TRBJ2-2, is EADIYQTPRYLVIGTGKKITLECSQTMGHDKMYWYQQDPGMELHLIHYSYGVNSTEKGDLSSESTVSRIRTEHFPLTLESARPSHTSQYLCASSLAGEGTGELFFGEGSRLTVL.

This clonotype has at least ten counts. The chain carries TRBV29-1 and TRBJ2-3; 9 bases agree with TRBD1. The CDR3 consists of 16 residues. V was clipped by 0 bases and J by 0 bases; unmatched bases: 4. Germline CDR1 SQVTM, CDR2 ANQGSEA. The CDR3 here is CSVEDPGQGSTDTQYF. The DNA of the CDR3 is TGCAGCGTTGAAGATCCCGGACAGGGGAGCACAGATACGCAGTATTTT.

This clonotype was seen ten or more times. The CDR3 DNA sequence: TGCAGCACGCGACTAGCGGGAAACGAGCAGTACTTC. The encoded protein is CSTRLAGNEQYF. The chain employs TRBV20-1 and TRBJ2-7; 11 nucleotides align to TRBD2. The CDR3 runs 12 residues. Germline CDR1 is DFQATT and CDR2 is SNEGSKA (reference sequence).